These 10 T cell receptor beta chains were all obtained from the same sample, sequenced in a study of blood T cell repertoires in COVID-19 (dated by TCRdb to about 2020). The library was built by means of the immunoSEQ multiplex PCR assay. TCRdb retrieved this table from immuneACCESS and kept in-frame rearrangements only. Not all clones are present; in checked studies, unresolved V genes account for under half, and no reason is known for the remainder. The table for this sample lists roughly 120,000 clones; approximately 90% of them were counted only once. The ten biggest clones cover less than 2% of the sample. The sequenced sample was peripheral blood. The source is a human donor with active COVID-19. The donor label of this sample is uncertain.

The chain has TRBV5-4 and TRBJ2-3; 7 nucleotides match TRBD2. The J segment lost 6 bases and the V segment lost 0 bases, leaving 4 bases of the junction unmatched. This CDR3 is built from 14 residues. Germline CDR1 reads SGHNT; CDR2 reads YYREEE (reference sequence). The CDR3 sequence: CASSLEGRADTQYF. The DNA for the CDR3 is TGTGCCAGCAGCTTGGAGGGGAGGGCGGATACGCAGTATTTT.

The chain joins TRBV29-1 to TRBJ2-7; 8 bases align to TRBD2. From germline, CDR1 is SQVTM and CDR2 ANQGSEA. The CDR3 runs 14 residues. V was pared by 4 bases and J by 3 bases, with 8 bases of the junction left unmatched. CDR3: CSVVAAGVLYEQYF. DNA for the CDR3: TGCAGCGTTGTGGCAGCGGGGGTTCTCTACGAGCAGTACTTC.

The chain carries TRBV7-8 and TRBJ2-7; 9 bases line up with TRBD1. Germline V CDR1 and CDR2: SGHVS, FQNEAQ. V shed 2 bases and J 3 bases; nucleotides not matched to a gene: 11. This CDR3 is built from 17 residues. The CDR3 DNA follows: TGTGCCAGCAGCTTAAACTGGGACAGGGTGTTGTACTACGAGCAGTACTTC. Translated, it gives CASSLNWDRVLYYEQYF.

The CDR3 nucleotides are TGTGCCAGCAGCCAAGCACAGGGGAATGGCTACACCTTC. Translated, it gives CASSQAQGNGYTF. The chain employs TRBV4-2 and TRBJ1-2; 7 positions agree with TRBD1. Germline lookup yields CDR1 LGHNA and CDR2 YNFKEQ. With V trimmed by 1 base and J by 6 bases, 2 bases remained unmatched. There are 13 residues in the CDR3.

The V and J genes are TRBV6-1 and TRBJ2-7, with TRBD1 matching over 9 bases. V trimming: 0 bases; J trimming: 3 bases; junction bases outside the gene matches: 3. Germline-derived CDR1 and CDR2 are MNHNS and SASEGT. The CDR3 extends over 15 amino acids. The CDR3: CASSEAGTGIYEQYF. The DNA for the CDR3 is TGTGCCAGCAGTGAAGCAGGGACAGGGATCTACGAGCAGTACTTC.

The CDR3: CASSLVGSNNSPLHF. CDR3 DNA: TGTGCCAGCAGCTTGGTGGGGAGTAATAATTCACCCCTCCACTTT. This chain connects TRBV5-4 to TRBJ1-6, with D uncertain. V lost 0 bases, J lost 5 bases, and 9 bases lay in between. The germline gives CDR1 SGHNT, CDR2 YYREEE (reference sequence). This CDR3 region has 15 residues.

The rearrangement joins TRBV7-9 to TRBJ1-2, with unresolved D. The CDR3 length is 13 residues. Germline V CDR1 and CDR2: SEHNR, FQNEAQ (reference sequence). The V gene lost 5 bases and the J gene lost 8 bases, with 15 bases spanning the gap. The CDR3 DNA is TGTGCCAGCAGCGGTACTGAAAAGTCGGGCTACACCTTC. This translates into CASSGTEKSGYTF. Full variable domain (rest looked up from reference TRBV7-9 and TRBJ1-2): DTGVSQNPRHKITKRGQNVTFRCDPISEHNRLYWYRQTLGQGPEFLTYFQNEAQLEKSRLLSDRFSAERPKGSFSTLEIQRTEQGDSAMYLCASSGTEKSGYTFGSGTRLTVV.

J is TRBJ1-4 and V is TRBV5-4; D is uncertain. The germline V gene has CDR1 SGHNT and CDR2 YYREEE (reference sequence). V was pared by 4 bases and J by 8 bases, with 9 bases between. The CDR3 runs to 12 residues. The CDR3 spells CASSAPGEKLFF. In nucleotides, the CDR3 is TGTGCCAGCAGCGCCCCAGGAGAAAAACTGTTTTTT.

V usage is TRBV5-4 and J usage is TRBJ2-1; 7 bases agree with TRBD1. With 4 bases clipped from V and 2 bases from J, the junction kept 6 bases outside the gene matches. The V gene's germline CDR1 is SGHNT and CDR2 YYREEE (reference sequence). The CDR3 runs 15 residues. CDR3 coding DNA: TGTGCCAGCAGCCAAAGAGACAGGGCCTACAATGAGCAGTTCTTC. This translates into CASSQRDRAYNEQFF.

In this sample, this clone turned up once. V and J are TRBV10-1 and TRBJ2-3; D ambiguous. V lost 8 bases, J lost 6 bases, and 12 bases lay in between. The CDR3 has 12 residues. Germline-derived CDR1 and CDR2 are WNHNN and SYGVQD (reference sequence). CDR3 in amino acids: CASCANLDTQYF. As DNA, the CDR3 is TGCGCCAGCTGCGCGAATTTGGATACGCAGTATTTT.